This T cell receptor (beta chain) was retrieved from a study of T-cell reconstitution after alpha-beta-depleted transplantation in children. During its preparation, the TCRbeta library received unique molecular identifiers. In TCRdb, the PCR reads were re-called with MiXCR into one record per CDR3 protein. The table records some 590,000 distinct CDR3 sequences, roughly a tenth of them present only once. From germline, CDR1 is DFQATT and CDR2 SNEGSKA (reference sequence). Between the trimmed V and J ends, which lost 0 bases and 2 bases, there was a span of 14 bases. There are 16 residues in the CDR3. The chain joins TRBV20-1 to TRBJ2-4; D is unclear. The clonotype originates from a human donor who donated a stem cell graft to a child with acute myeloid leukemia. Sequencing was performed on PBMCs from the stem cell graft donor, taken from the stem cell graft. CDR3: CSARETLGLSKNIQYF. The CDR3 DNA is TGCAGTGCTAGAGAAACCCTTGGCTTGTCCAAAAACATTCAGTACTTC.